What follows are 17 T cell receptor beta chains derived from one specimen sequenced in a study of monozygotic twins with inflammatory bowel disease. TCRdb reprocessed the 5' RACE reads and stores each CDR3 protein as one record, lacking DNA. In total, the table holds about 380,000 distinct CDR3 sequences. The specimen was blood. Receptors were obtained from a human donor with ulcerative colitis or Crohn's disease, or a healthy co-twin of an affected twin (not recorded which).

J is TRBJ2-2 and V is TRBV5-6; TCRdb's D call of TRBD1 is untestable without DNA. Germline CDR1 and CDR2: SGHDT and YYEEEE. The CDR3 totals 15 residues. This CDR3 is CASSLVGREPGELFF.

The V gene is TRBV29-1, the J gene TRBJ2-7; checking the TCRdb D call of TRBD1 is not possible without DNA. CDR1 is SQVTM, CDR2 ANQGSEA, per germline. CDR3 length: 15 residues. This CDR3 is CSVAGQESNTYEQYF.

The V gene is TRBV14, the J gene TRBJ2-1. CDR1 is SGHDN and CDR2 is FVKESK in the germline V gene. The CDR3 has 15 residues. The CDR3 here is CASSPDHTDYNEQFF.

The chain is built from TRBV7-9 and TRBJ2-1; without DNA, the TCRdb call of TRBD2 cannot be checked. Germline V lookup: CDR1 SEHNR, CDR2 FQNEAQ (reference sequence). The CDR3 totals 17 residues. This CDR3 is CASSPVASGAVRNEQFF.

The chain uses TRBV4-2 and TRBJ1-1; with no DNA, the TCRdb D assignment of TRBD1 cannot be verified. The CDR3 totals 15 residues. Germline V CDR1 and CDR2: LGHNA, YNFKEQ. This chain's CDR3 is CASSYWDSLNTEAFF.

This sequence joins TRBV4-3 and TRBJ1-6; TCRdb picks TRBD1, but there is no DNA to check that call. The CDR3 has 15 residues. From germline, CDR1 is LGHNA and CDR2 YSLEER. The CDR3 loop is CASSPRPTGNSPLHF.

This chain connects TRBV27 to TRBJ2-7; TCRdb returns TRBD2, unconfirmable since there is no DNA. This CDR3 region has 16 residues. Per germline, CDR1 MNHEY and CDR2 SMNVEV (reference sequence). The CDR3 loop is CASSLMVVQGGYEQYF.

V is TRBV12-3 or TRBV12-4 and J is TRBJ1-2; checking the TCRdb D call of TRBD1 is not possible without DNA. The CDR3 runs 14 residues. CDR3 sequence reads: CASSQDRPTYGYTF.

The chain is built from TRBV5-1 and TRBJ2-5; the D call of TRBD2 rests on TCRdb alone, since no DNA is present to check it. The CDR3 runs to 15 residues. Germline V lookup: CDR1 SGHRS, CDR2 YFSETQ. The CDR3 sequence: CASSLWLAAQETQYF.

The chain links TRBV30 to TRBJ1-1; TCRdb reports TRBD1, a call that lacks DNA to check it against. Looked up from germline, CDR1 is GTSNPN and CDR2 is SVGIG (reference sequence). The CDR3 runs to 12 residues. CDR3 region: CAWSTGVTEAFF.

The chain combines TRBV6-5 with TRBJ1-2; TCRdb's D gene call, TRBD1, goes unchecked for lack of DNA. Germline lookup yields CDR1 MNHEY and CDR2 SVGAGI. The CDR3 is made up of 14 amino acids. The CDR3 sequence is CASSYTAGYNGYTF.

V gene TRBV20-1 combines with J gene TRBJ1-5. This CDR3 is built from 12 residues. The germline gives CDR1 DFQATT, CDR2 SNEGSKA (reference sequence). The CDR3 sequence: CSARYGNQPQHF.

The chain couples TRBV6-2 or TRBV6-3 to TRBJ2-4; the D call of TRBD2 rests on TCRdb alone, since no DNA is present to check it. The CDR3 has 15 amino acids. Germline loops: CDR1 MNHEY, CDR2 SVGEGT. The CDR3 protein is CASSTPDLGKNIQYF.

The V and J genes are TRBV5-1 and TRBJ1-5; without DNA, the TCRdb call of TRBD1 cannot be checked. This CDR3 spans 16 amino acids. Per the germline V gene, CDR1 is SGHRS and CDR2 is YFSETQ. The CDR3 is CASSTGTGGTNQPQHF.

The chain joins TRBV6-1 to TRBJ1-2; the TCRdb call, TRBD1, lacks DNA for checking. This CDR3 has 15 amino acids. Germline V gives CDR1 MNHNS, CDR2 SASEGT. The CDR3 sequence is CASGNTGTDPYGYTF.

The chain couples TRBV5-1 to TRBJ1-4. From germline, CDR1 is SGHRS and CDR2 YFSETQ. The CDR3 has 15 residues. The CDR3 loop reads CASSLELTTNEKLFF.

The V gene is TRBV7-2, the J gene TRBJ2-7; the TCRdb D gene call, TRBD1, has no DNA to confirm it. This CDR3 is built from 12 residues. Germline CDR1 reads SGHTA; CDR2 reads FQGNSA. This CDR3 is CASSTGLYEQYF.